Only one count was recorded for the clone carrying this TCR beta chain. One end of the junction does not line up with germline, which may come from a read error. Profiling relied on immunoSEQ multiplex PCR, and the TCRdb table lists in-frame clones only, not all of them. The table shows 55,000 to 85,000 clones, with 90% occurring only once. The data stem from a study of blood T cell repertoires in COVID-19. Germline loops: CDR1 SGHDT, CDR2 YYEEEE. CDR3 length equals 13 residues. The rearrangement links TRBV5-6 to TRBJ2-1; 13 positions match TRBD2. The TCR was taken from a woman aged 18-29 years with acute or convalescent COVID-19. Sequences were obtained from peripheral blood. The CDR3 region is CASSEGLAGTVVF. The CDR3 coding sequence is TGTGCCAGCAGCGAGGGACTAGCGGGAACAGTTGTCTTC.